This T cell receptor (beta chain) was recovered during a study of cytomegalovirus exposure and HLA in healthy donors. The study ran its PCR with 60 Vbeta and 13 Jbeta primers. Sequencing used immunoSEQ multiplex PCR; TCRdb keeps in-frame clones, though not all of them. The sample contains 110,000 to 150,000 clones, about four fifths of which appear only once. Study outcomes and limitations: An observed cluster of highly shared sequence variants was recorded as a likely sequencing artifact. Earlier results showed most TCR beta V segments being productive about 87% or about 30% of the time.

With respect to this clone: Its antigen is not known.

The CDR3 consists of 14 residues. Trimming took off 4 bases at V and 4 bases at J, with 14 bases between the two ends. Germline CDR1 SGDLS, CDR2 YYNGEE. The chain combines TRBV9 with TRBJ1-2; tentatively, D is TRBD1 (5 bases). The material sequenced was PBMCs. This receptor was identified in a woman in her thirties or forties in good health and CMV-seropositive. CDR3 sequence: CASSLGPDSYGYTF. CDR3 nucleotides: TGTGCCAGCAGCTTAGGACCTGACAGCTATGGCTACACCTTC. Looking up the rest from reference TRBV9 and TRBJ1-2 gives the full variable domain: DSGVTQTPKHLITATGQRVTLRCSPRSGDLSVYWYQQSLDQGLQFLIQYYNGEERAKGNILERFSAQQFPDLHSELNLSSLELGDSALYFCASSLGPDSYGYTFGSGTRLTVV.